Given below is one T cell receptor (beta chain) in context. Antigen specificity is unknown. These data originate in a study of Tregs in tolerant kidney transplant recipients. Study-level results: Activated donor B cell expansion appeared to reveal the most relevant donor-specific TCRbeta repertoire.

Measured with immunoSEQ multiplex PCR; TCRdb has only the in-frame clones, and not every one. Of about 81,000 clones in the sample, 75% to 95% are singletons; the top ten hold around 1.5%. The nonmyeloablative bone marrow transplants came from related graft donors, with transient mixed chimerism. This TCR came from a human patient who received a combined kidney and bone marrow transplant. Some of the T cells might come from the graft donor. The material sequenced was CD4+ T cells from blood (PBMCs), taken 24 months after the transplant.

As DNA, the CDR3 is TGTGCCAGCAGCCACAGGACAGGGAGCTCCTACGAGCAGTACTTC. This codes for CASSHRTGSSYEQYF. The rearrangement joins TRBV4-2 to TRBJ2-7; TRBD1 matches 8 bases. Trimming cost V 3 bases and J 0 bases; bases outside gene matches: 4. The CDR3 runs to 15 residues. Germline V gives CDR1 LGHNA, CDR2 YNFKEQ.